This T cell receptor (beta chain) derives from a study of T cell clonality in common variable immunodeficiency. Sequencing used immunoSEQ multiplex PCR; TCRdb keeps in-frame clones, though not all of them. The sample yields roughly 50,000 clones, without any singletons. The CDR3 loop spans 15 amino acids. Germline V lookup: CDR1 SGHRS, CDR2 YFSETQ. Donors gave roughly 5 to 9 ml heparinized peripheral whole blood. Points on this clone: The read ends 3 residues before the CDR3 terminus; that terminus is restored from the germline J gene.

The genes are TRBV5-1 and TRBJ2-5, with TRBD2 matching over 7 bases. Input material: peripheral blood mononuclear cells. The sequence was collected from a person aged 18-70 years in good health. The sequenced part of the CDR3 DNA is TGCGCCAGCAGGGCCCTAGCGGCTAGCACAGATACC. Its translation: CASRALAASTDT. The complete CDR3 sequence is CASRALAASTDTQYF. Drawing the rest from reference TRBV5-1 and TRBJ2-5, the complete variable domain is KAGVTQTPRYLIKTRGQQVTLSCSPISGHRSVSWYQQTPGQGLQFLFEYFSETQRNKGNFPGRFSGRQFSNSRSEMNVSTLELGDSALYLCASRALAASTDTQYFGPGTRLLVL.